These T cell receptor beta chains were read from a single sample in a study of cytomegalovirus exposure and HLA in healthy donors. Some clones are missing from TCRdb's copy, which holds only in-frame ones; the method was immunoSEQ multiplex PCR. The repertoire holds under 95,000 clones, with approximately 71% as singletons. The sample comprised PBMCs. Source of these receptors: a man in his forties in good health and CMV-seronegative. Both conserved end residues are part of each CDR3. A D gene is named only where the DNA matches it firmly. Clone size is shown for a subset of rows, as once, few, many or a class of expanded clone.

. TRBD2 TRBJ2-7 TRBV28 TGTGCCAGCAGTTTATTGCGCGGGGAGGGATCCTACGAGCAGTACTTC CASSLLRGEGSYEQYF
. TRBD1 TRBJ1-1 TRBV5-1 TGCGCCAGCAGAGACAGGGGGAACACTGAAGCTTTCTTT CASRDRGNTEAFF
. TRBD1 TRBJ1-3 TRBV18 TGTGCCAGCTCACCGCCGGGACAGAAAAACACCATATATTTT CASSPPGQKNTIYF
. . TRBJ2-4 TRBV28 TGTGCCAGCAGTTTTCTTGCGACGGCAGGGTCCCTAGCCAAAAACATTCAGTACTTC CASSFLATAGSLAKNIQYF
. . TRBJ1-1 TRBV30 TGTGCCTGGAGTGCGGACAGCGGGAGCACTGAAGCTTTCTTT CAWSADSGSTEAFF
. . TRBJ1-2 TRBV28 TGTGCCAGCAGTTTGAGCCTCTATGGCTACACCTTC CASSLSLYGYTF
. TRBD1 TRBJ1-2 TRBV5-1 TGCGCCAGCAGCAGGGATGCCGGGACAGGGGCTAGTGGCTACACCTTC CASSRDAGTGASGYTF
. TRBD2 TRBJ2-7 TRBV5-1 TGCGCCAGCAGCCTCCCGCCGAGCGGGAGCCGCGAGCAGTACTTC CASSLPPSGSREQYF
few . TRBJ2-1 TRBV4-2 TGTGCCAGCAGCCAAGGACCGGGGGACTCCAATGAGCAGTTCTTC CASSQGPGDSNEQFF
. TRBD1 TRBJ2-2 TRBV28 TGTGCCAGCAGTTTATTAGGGGGCGGTACCGGGGAGCTGTTTTTT CASSLLGGGTGELFF
. . TRBJ2-7 TRBV11-2 TGTGCCAGCAGCCCACAGGGATCCTACGAGCAGTACTTC CASSPQGSYEQYF